Presented here are 2 T cell receptor beta chains from one specimen sequenced in a study of T-cell reconstitution after alpha-beta-depleted transplantation in children. A TCRbeta library incorporating unique molecular identifiers was prepared. TCRdb independently ran MiXCR on the PCR reads; one entry per CDR3 protein. Of around 530,000 distinct CDR3 sequences listed, 30% to 35% are singletons. The sample in question was PBMCs from the stem cell graft donor, obtained from the stem cell graft. The receptors stem from a human donor who donated a stem cell graft to a child with aplastic anemia.

This clonotype has only a few counts. The chain couples TRBV6-2 or TRBV6-3 to TRBJ2-5; D ambiguous. V lost 5 bases and J 5 bases, leaving 9 bases between the germline ends. The germline gives CDR1 MNHEY, CDR2 SVGEGT. The CDR3 has 12 residues. CDR3 protein: CASSGVSETQYF. CDR3 DNA sequence: TGTGCCAGCAGTGGCGTGTCGGAGACCCAGTACTTC.

This clonotype was counted a few times. This chain joins TRBV5-1 and TRBJ2-2; D assignment may be TRBD1 or TRBD2 (5 bases each). The CDR3 runs to 15 residues. V dropped 1 base and J dropped 3 bases, with 10 bases sitting between them. In germline, CDR1 is SGHRS, CDR2 YFSETQ. CDR3 sequence: CASSLWGRDTGELFF. The CDR3 DNA follows: TGCGCCAGCAGCTTGTGGGGACGAGACACCGGGGAGCTGTTTTTT. Full variable domain (rest looked up from reference TRBV5-1 and TRBJ2-2): KAGVTQTPRYLIKTRGQQVTLSCSPISGHRSVSWYQQTPGQGLQFLFEYFSETQRNKGNFPGRFSGRQFSNSRSEMNVSTLELGDSALYLCASSLWGRDTGELFFGEGSRLTVL.